The 19 T cell receptor beta chains reported below all come from one sample, sequenced in a study of control samples from healthy donors and cancer patients. Sequenced by immunoSEQ multiplex PCR; TCRdb stores in-frame clones only, minus some. The sample has 120,000 or so clones; approximately 87% are singletons. Specimen: blood. The source of these receptors is a man aged 60 to 69 in good health.

This chain joins TRBV6-2 or TRBV6-3 and TRBJ2-1; 7 nucleotides agree with TRBD2. Losses at the gene ends were 4 bases for V and 4 bases for J; bases not matched to a gene: 4. The CDR3 sequence is 14 residues long. CDR1 is MNHEY and CDR2 is SVGEGT in the germline V gene. CDR3 in amino acids: CASSSAAGYNEQFF. The CDR3 coding sequence is TGTGCCAGCAGTTCGGCAGCGGGGTACAATGAGCAGTTCTTC.

The chain combines TRBV18 with TRBJ2-2; TRBD1 agrees at 7 bases. The germline V gene encodes CDR1 KGHSH and CDR2 LQKENI. CDR3 length equals 16 residues. V shed 0 bases, J shed 6 bases, and the junction held 7 bases outside the gene matches. The CDR3 loop is CASSPPRDSTPGELFF. The CDR3 nucleotides are TGTGCCAGCTCACCACCGAGGGACAGCACACCCGGGGAGCTGTTTTTT.

The chain recombines TRBV9 with TRBJ1-2; D not resolved. CDR1 is SGDLS and CDR2 is YYNGEE in the germline V gene. This CDR3 region has 17 residues. The ends were cut back, 5 bases at V and 1 base at J, with 21 bases in the middle. Here the CDR3 reads CASSRRPGGLSNYGYTF. Written as DNA, the CDR3 is TGTGCCAGCAGTAGAAGACCAGGAGGACTGAGTAACTATGGCTACACCTTC.

This clone is a singleton in its sample. The V and J genes are TRBV19 and TRBJ1-5; the D gene is possibly TRBD1 (5 bases). Germline CDR1 and CDR2: LNHDA and SQIVND (reference sequence). CDR3 length: 14 amino acids. The V and J ends lost 4 bases and 3 bases respectively, with 10 bases between them. The CDR3 here is CASSTREYNQPQHF. CDR3 sequence (DNA): TGTGCCAGTAGTACCAGGGAATACAATCAGCCCCAGCATTTT.

The J gene is TRBJ1-1, the V gene TRBV6-5; D is ambiguous. This CDR3 spans 13 amino acids. Germline V lookup: CDR1 MNHEY, CDR2 SVGAGI. V lost 7 bases and J lost 1, with 10 bases in between. The CDR3 region has the DNA TGTGCCAGCAAGGTCTTAGGGAACACTGAAGCTTTCTTT. Its protein is CASKVLGNTEAFF.

V usage is TRBV5-1 and J usage is TRBJ1-1; D call uncertain. V lost 0 bases to trimming and J lost 1 base, with 10 bases between them. CDR3 length: 15 residues. The germline V gene encodes CDR1 SGHRS and CDR2 YFSETQ. The CDR3 loop is CASSLVGRENTEAFF. The CDR3 DNA reads TGCGCCAGCAGCTTGGTGGGCAGAGAGAACACTGAAGCTTTCTTT.

CDR3 in DNA: TGTGCCAGCAGCTTAATGACAGGGGGCCCCTCTGATAACTATGGCTACACCTTC. Amino acids: CASSLMTGGPSDNYGYTF. V and J are TRBV7-9 and TRBJ1-2; 10 nucleotides line up with TRBD1. Germline V gene lookup returns CDR1 SEHNR and CDR2 FQNEAQ (reference sequence). CDR3 length: 18 amino acids. Trimming took 2 bases from V and 1 from J; bases not matched to a gene: 10.

The rearrangement uses TRBV5-8 and TRBJ1-5, with no clear D. V lost 2 bases and J 6 bases, leaving 9 bases between the germline ends. Germline V lookup: CDR1 SGHTS, CDR2 YDEGEE. This CDR3 has 13 residues. CDR3 protein: CASSLLPGQPQHF. DNA for the CDR3: TGTGCCAGCAGCTTACTCCCCGGTCAGCCCCAGCATTTT. The full variable domain, with the rest looked up from reference TRBV5-8 and TRBJ1-5, is EAGVTQSPTHLIKTRGQQATLRCSPISGHTSVYWYQQALGLGLQFLLWYDEGEERNRGNFPPRFSGRQFPNYSSELNVNALELEDSALYLCASSLLPGQPQHFGDGTRLSIL.

The rearrangement joins TRBV2 to TRBJ1-6; no clear D gene. CDR3 length: 13 residues. Per the germline V gene, CDR1 is SNHLY and CDR2 is FYNNEI. V was trimmed by 7 bases and J by 7 bases, leaving 11 bases between them. CDR3 sequence: CASKLTENSPLHF. CDR3 nucleotide sequence: TGTGCCAGCAAACTCACAGAAAATTCACCCCTCCACTTT. The whole variable domain, remainder taken from reference TRBV2 and TRBJ1-6, is EPEVTQTPSHQVTQMGQEVILRCVPISNHLYFYWYRQILGQKVEFLVSFYNNEISEKSEIFDDQFSVERPDGSNFTLKIRSTKLEDSAMYFCASKLTENSPLHFGNGTRLTVT.

The rearrangement links TRBV18 to TRBJ2-4, with D maybe TRBD1 (6 bases). The CDR3 runs 13 residues. Germline V gives CDR1 KGHSH, CDR2 LQKENI. Between the trimmed V and J ends, which lost 3 bases and 6 bases, there was a span of 9 bases. In DNA, the CDR3 is TGTGCCAGCTCACCCCTGGACAGAAACATTCAGTACTTC. Translating gives CASSPLDRNIQYF.

This clone was seen once. CDR3 DNA sequence: TGTGCCTGGAGGAATCCAGGTTACGAGCAGTACTTC. Its protein product is CAWRNPGYEQYF. The V and J genes are TRBV30 and TRBJ2-7; no firm D call. CDR3 length: 12 amino acids. Germline CDR1 GTSNPN, CDR2 SVGIG (reference sequence). Trimming pared 3 bases from V and 4 bases from J, leaving 10 bases between.

The chain is built from TRBV3-1 (or the pseudogene TRBV3-2) and TRBJ2-3; no definite D call. The CDR3 is 11 amino acids. Germline CDR1 is LGHDT and CDR2 is YNNKEL (reference sequence). V gave up 1 base and J gave up 6 bases, with 2 bases separating them. CDR3 nucleotide sequence: TGTGCCAGCAGCCAAGGTGATACGCAGTATTTT. It specifies CASSQGDTQYF.

This clone was counted a single time. V and J are TRBV2 and TRBJ1-2; TRBD1 matches at 9 bases. The CDR3 totals 16 residues. Germline loops: CDR1 SNHLY, CDR2 FYNNEI. Trimming took 6 bases from V and 4 from J; bases not matched to a gene: 12. Here the CDR3 DNA reads TGTGCCAGCAGCGCCGCGGCGGGACAGGGTTCCTATGGCTACACCTTC. It is translated as CASSAAAGQGSYGYTF.

In nucleotides, the CDR3 is TGTGCCAGCAGTCCACAGGGGTATAATTCACCCCTCCACTTT. Protein sequence: CASSPQGYNSPLHF. V usage is TRBV28 and J usage is TRBJ1-6; 7 nucleotides agree with TRBD1. V lost 5 bases, J lost 4 bases, and 2 bases stayed unmatched. From germline, CDR1 is MDHEN and CDR2 SYDVKM. CDR3 size: 14 residues.

V gene TRBV19 combines with J gene TRBJ2-2; D is perhaps TRBD1 (5 bases). Germline V gene sequence: CDR1 LNHDA, CDR2 SQIVND (reference sequence). CDR3 size: 13 residues. V lost 6 bases to trimming and J lost 4 bases, with 9 bases between them. The CDR3: CASRGQGTGELFF. CDR3 DNA: TGTGCCAGTAGGGGTCAGGGCACCGGGGAGCTGTTTTTT.

This sequence joins TRBV7-3 and TRBJ2-1; 14 positions agree with TRBD2. The germline V gene encodes CDR1 SGHTA and CDR2 FQGTGA. The CDR3 consists of 19 residues. Germline trimming cut 3 bases from V and 9 bases from J; bases unmatched to any gene: 16. The CDR3: CASSLGLPGLAGASGEQFF. The CDR3, as DNA: TGTGCCAGCAGCTTGGGGCTACCGGGACTAGCGGGGGCCTCAGGTGAGCAGTTCTTC.

The V call is TRBV7-2, the J call TRBJ1-5; D possibly corresponds to TRBD1 (5 bases). Germline V CDR1 and CDR2: SGHTA, FQGNSA. This CDR3 region has 14 residues. V shed 1 base and J shed 5 bases, with 9 bases lying between them. Here the CDR3 reads CASSLEGGDQPQHF. For the CDR3, the DNA is TGTGCCAGCAGCTTAGAAGGAGGGGATCAGCCCCAGCATTTT. Full variable domain (rest looked up from reference TRBV7-2 and TRBJ1-5): GAGVSQSPSNKVTEKGKDVELRCDPISGHTALYWYRQSLGQGLEFLIYFQGNSAPDKSGLPSDRFSAERTGGSVSTLTIQRTQQEDSAVYLCASSLEGGDQPQHFGDGTRLSIL.

The rearrangement joins TRBV25-1 to TRBJ1-1, with D uncertain. CDR1 is MGHDK, CDR2 SYGVNS, per germline. The CDR3 length is 15 residues. The V end lost 4 bases, the J end lost 6 bases, and 18 bases lay between the germline ends. DNA of the CDR3: TGTGCCAGCAGTGCCCCGACAAACCAAGGACCTGAAGCTTTCTTT. This codes for CASSAPTNQGPEAFF.

This chain links TRBV19 with TRBJ1-1; 7 nucleotides match TRBD1. Germline CDR1 LNHDA, CDR2 SQIVND (reference sequence). This CDR3 has 15 residues. V was pared by 5 bases and J by 5 bases, with 11 bases of the junction left unmatched. This CDR3 is CASSPFGGRGTEAFF. The CDR3 DNA reads TGTGCCAGTAGTCCCTTTGGGGGCAGGGGGACTGAAGCTTTCTTT.